This T cell receptor (beta chain) was obtained from a study of blood T cells in healthy people across ages. About the study: Per two T cells, template switching captured roughly one barcoded beta molecule. The study, taken as a whole, reports: PBMC samples, being unsorted, prevented any conclusive comparison of naive and antigen-experienced cells. Possibly, changes in expanded clonotypes were confounded because donor CMV status was unknown.

Combining a sample-barcoded 5' primer with a J-beta primer mix, a second PCR ran for roughly 7 to 12 cycles. TCRdb ran MiXCR on the 5' RACE reads and lists one entry per CDR3 protein. The profile covers 1.5 million or so distinct CDR3 sequences, with approximately 42% appearing a single time and 7.9% taken by the ten largest. This clonotype has only a few counts. As yet, its antigen is unknown. The CDR3 covers 12 residues. In germline, CDR1 is SQVTM, CDR2 ANQGSEA. V lost 2 bases, J lost 7 bases, and 0 bases stayed unmatched. Extracted total RNA amounted to at least 6 micrograms for each sample. This sequence originates from a woman aged 18-29 years in good health. The sample comprised blood. This chain joins TRBV29-1 and TRBJ2-1; 9 nucleotides align to TRBD2. CDR3: CSVESGGNEQFF. In DNA form, the CDR3 reads TGCAGCGTTGAAAGCGGGGGGAATGAGCAGTTCTTC.